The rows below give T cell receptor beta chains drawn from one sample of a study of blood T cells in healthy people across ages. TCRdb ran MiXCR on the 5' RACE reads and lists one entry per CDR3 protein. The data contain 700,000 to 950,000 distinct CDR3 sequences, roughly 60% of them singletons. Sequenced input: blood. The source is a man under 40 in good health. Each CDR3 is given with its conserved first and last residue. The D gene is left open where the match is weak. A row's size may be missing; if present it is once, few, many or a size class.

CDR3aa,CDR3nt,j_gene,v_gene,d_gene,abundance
CSVEAHSSYNEQFF,TGCAGCGTTGAAGCTCACAGCTCCTACAATGAGCAGTTCTTC,TRBJ2-1,TRBV29-1,NA,NA
CASSRTGDTDTQYF,TGCGCCAGCAGCCGGACAGGGGACACAGATACGCAGTATTTT,TRBJ2-3,TRBV5-1,TRBD1,NA
CSARPGRTEAFF,TGCAGTGCTCGACCCGGAAGGACTGAAGCTTTCTTT,TRBJ1-1,TRBV20-1,NA,few
CSAIPGGRETQYF,TGCAGTGCTATCCCCGGGGGGCGAGAGACCCAGTACTTC,TRBJ2-5,TRBV20-1,NA,NA
CASSPGQGSGELFF,TGTGCCAGCAGCCCCGGACAGGGGTCCGGGGAGCTGTTTTTT,TRBJ2-2,TRBV7-2,TRBD1,NA
CATGQGARNEQFF,TGTGCCACCGGACAGGGGGCTCGGAATGAGCAGTTCTTC,TRBJ2-1,TRBV15,TRBD1,few
CACRKGLAGMGEQYF,TGTGCCTGCAGGAAGGGACTAGCGGGCATGGGCGAGCAGTACTTC,TRBJ2-7,TRBV27,TRBD2,NA
CSAIHINTEAFF,TGCAGTGCTATACACATAAACACTGAAGCTTTCTTT,TRBJ1-1,TRBV20-1,NA,NA
CASSVVAENPAGTQYF,TGTGCCAGCAGCGTAGTAGCAGAAAACCCGGCGGGGACCCAGTACTTC,TRBJ2-5,TRBV9,NA,NA
CASSPRIAGDDNEQFF,TGTGCCAGCTCACCCAGGATAGCGGGAGACGACAATGAGCAGTTCTTC,TRBJ2-1,TRBV18,TRBD2,NA
CASSLSWRTNEKLFF,TGTGCCAGCAGTTTATCTTGGAGGACTAATGAAAAACTGTTTTTT,TRBJ1-4,TRBV27,NA,few
CASSSETSGRVGEQFF,TGCGCCAGCAGCTCGGAGACTAGCGGGAGAGTAGGTGAGCAGTTCTTC,TRBJ2-1,TRBV5-1,TRBD2,NA
CAISVRGSDSGANVLTF,TGTGCCATCAGTGTGCGGGGGTCCGACTCTGGGGCCAACGTCCTGACTTTC,TRBJ2-6,TRBV10-3,TRBD2,NA